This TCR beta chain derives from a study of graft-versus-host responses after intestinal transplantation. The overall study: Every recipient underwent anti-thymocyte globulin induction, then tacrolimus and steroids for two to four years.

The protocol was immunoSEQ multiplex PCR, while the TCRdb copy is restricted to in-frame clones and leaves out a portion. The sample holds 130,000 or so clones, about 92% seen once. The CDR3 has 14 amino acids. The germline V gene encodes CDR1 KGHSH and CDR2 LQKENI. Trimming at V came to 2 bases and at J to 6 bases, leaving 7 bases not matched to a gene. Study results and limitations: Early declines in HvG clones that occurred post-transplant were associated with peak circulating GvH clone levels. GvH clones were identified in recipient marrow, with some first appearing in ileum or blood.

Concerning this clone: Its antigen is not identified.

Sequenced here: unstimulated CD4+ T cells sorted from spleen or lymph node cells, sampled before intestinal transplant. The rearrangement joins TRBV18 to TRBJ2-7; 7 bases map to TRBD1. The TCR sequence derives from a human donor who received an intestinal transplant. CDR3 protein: CASSPGTAGLEQYF. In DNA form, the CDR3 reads TGTGCCAGCTCACCAGGGACAGCCGGCCTCGAGCAGTACTTC.